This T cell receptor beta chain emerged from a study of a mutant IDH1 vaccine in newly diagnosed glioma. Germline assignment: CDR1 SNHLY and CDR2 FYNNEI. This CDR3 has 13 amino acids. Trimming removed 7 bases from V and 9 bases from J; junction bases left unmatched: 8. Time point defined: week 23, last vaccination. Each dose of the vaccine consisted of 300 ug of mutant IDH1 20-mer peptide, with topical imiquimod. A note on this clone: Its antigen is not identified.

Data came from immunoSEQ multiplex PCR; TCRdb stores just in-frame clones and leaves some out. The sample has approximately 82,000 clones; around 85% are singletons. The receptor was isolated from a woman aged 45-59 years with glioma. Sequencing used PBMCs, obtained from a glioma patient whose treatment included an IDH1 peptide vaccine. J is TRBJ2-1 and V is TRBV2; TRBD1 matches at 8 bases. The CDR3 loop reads CASTDRGVVEQFF. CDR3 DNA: TGTGCCAGCACCGACAGGGGCGTTGTTGAGCAGTTCTTC. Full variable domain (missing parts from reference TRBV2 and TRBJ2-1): EPEVTQTPSHQVTQMGQEVILRCVPISNHLYFYWYRQILGQKVEFLVSFYNNEISEKSEIFDDQFSVERPDGSNFTLKIRSTKLEDSAMYFCASTDRGVVEQFFGPGTRLTVL.